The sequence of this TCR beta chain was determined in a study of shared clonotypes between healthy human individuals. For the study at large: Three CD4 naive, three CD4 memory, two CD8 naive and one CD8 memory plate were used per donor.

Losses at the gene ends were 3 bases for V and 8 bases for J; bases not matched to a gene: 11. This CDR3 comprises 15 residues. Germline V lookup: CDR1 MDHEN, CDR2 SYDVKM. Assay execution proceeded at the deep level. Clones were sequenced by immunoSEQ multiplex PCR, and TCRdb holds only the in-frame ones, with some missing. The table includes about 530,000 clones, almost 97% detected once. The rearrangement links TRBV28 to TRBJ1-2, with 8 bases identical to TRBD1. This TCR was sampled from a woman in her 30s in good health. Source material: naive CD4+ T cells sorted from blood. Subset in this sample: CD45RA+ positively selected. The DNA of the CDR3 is TGTGCCAGCAGTTTCCCGGCAGGGGGCGTTTACGGCTACACCTTC. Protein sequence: CASSFPAGGVYGYTF.